These 5 T cell receptor beta chains came from one sample sequenced in a study of blood T cell repertoires in COVID-19. The repertoire was sequenced with immunoSEQ multiplex PCR; TCRdb's copy has only in-frame clones and lacks some. The repertoire has about 40,000 clones, 79% of them found once; the top ten carry roughly a third. The sample comprised peripheral blood. Every receptor here comes from an elderly woman with acute or convalescent COVID-19.

There are a few counts of this clone. V and J are TRBV28 and TRBJ2-7; 8 bases match TRBD1. The CDR3 spans 17 residues. The V segment lost 5 bases and the J segment 0 bases; nucleotides outside the gene matches: 12. The germline V gene encodes CDR1 MDHEN and CDR2 SYDVKM. The CDR3 DNA reads TGTGCCAGCAGTGGGGTCCGTTGGGACAGGAGCTCCTACGAGCAGTACTTC. Residues: CASSGVRWDRSSYEQYF. Combining the CDR3 with reference TRBV28 and TRBJ2-7 gives the whole variable domain DVKVTQSSRYLVKRTGEKVFLECVQDMDHENMFWYRQDPGLGLRLIYFSYDVKMKEKGDIPEGYSVSREKKERFSLILESASTNQTSMYLCASSGVRWDRSSYEQYFGPGTRLTVT.

V is TRBV3-1 (or the pseudogene TRBV3-2) and J is TRBJ2-3; 9 bases line up with TRBD1. The CDR3 extends over 16 amino acids. Germline loops: CDR1 LGHDT, CDR2 YNNKEL (reference sequence). J gave up 4 bases and V 5 bases, and 10 bases lay outside the gene matches. CDR3 nucleotides: TGTGCCAGCAGCTATCGACAGGGGGTTCTTTCAGATACGCAGTATTTT. Its translation: CASSYRQGVLSDTQYF.

This chain connects TRBV28 to TRBJ1-1, with D tentatively TRBD1 (6 bases). The CDR3 totals 17 residues. Trimming left V 8 bases short and J 0 bases short, with 22 bases between. Looked up from germline, CDR1 is MDHEN and CDR2 is SYDVKM. The CDR3 is CASGGRGHSKLNTEAFF. CDR3 sequence (DNA): TGTGCCAGCGGAGGCAGGGGTCATTCTAAACTGAACACTGAAGCTTTCTTT.

V and J are TRBV5-4 and TRBJ1-2; D unresolved. Germline values: CDR1 SGHNT, CDR2 YYREEE (reference sequence). Trimming took off 0 bases at V and 4 bases at J, with 13 bases between the two ends. The CDR3 covers 15 residues. CDR3 coding DNA: TGTGCCAGCAGCTTGGAATTGGTCAACTCCTATGGCTACACCTTC. Translation gives CASSLELVNSYGYTF.

The rearrangement uses TRBV19 and TRBJ1-3; D perhaps matches TRBD1 (6 bases). The CDR3 is 17 residues long. Trimming took off 1 base at V and 0 bases at J, with 13 bases between the two ends. The V gene's germline CDR1 is LNHDA and CDR2 SQIVND (reference sequence). CDR3 amino acids: CASSIGSGVISGNTIYF. CDR3 DNA: TGTGCCAGTAGTATAGGTTCAGGGGTCATCTCTGGAAACACCATATATTTT.